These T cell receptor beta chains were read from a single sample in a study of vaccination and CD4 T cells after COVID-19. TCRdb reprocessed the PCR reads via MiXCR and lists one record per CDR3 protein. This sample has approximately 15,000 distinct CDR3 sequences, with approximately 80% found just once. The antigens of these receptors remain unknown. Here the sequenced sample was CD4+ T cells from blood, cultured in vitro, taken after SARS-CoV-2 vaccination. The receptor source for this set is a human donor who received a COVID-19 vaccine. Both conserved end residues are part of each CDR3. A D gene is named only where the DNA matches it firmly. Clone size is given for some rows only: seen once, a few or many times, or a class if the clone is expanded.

CDR3aa: CASRPGGGRTGELFF; CDR3nt: TGCGCCAGCAGACCCGGAGGGGGTCGAACCGGGGAGCTGTTTTTT; j_gene: TRBJ2-2; d_gene: .; abundance: .; v_gene: TRBV5-1
CDR3aa: CATSDPKTADYGYTF; CDR3nt: TGTGCCACCAGTGATCCGAAGACAGCAGACTATGGCTACACCTTC; j_gene: TRBJ1-2; d_gene: .; abundance: .; v_gene: TRBV24-1
CDR3aa: CATSDLVGFRRAQHF; CDR3nt: TGTGCCACCAGTGATTTGGTAGGGTTTCGCCGCGCCCAGCATTTT; j_gene: TRBJ1-5; d_gene: .; abundance: medium-sized; v_gene: TRBV24-1
CDR3aa: CASSRRYGDEQFF; CDR3nt: TGCGCCAGCAGCCGCCGATACGGGGATGAGCAGTTCTTC; j_gene: TRBJ2-1; d_gene: .; abundance: .; v_gene: TRBV5-1
CDR3aa: CASSQRPDRVGPLGNQPQHF; CDR3nt: TGCGCCAGCAGTCAACGCCCGGACAGGGTGGGGCCCCTAGGCAATCAGCCCCAGCATTTT; j_gene: TRBJ1-5; d_gene: TRBD1; abundance: .; v_gene: TRBV23-1
CDR3aa: CASSQTTQTIYEQYF; CDR3nt: TGTGCCAGCAGCCAAACGACACAGACAATCTACGAGCAGTACTTC; j_gene: TRBJ2-7; d_gene: .; abundance: once; v_gene: TRBV3-1
CDR3aa: CSARAGGAISSEQYF; CDR3nt: TGCAGTGCTAGAGCCGGGGGGGCCATAAGTAGCGAGCAGTACTTC; j_gene: TRBJ2-7; d_gene: TRBD2; abundance: .; v_gene: TRBV20-1
CDR3aa: CSALRTGRDGYTF; CDR3nt: TGCAGTGCTCTTCGGACAGGGCGCGATGGCTACACCTTC; j_gene: TRBJ1-2; d_gene: TRBD1; abundance: .; v_gene: TRBV20-1
CDR3aa: CASSVGGGSPLHF; CDR3nt: TGTGCCAGCAGTGTAGGGGGCGGTTCACCCCTCCACTTT; j_gene: TRBJ1-6; d_gene: TRBD1; abundance: .; v_gene: TRBV6-1
CDR3aa: CAISESRDRIHYGYTF; CDR3nt: TGTGCCATCAGTGAGTCCCGGGACAGAATCCACTATGGCTACACCTTC; j_gene: TRBJ1-2; d_gene: TRBD1; abundance: .; v_gene: TRBV10-3
CDR3aa: CAPKVDLWDEQFF; CDR3nt: TGTGCCCCAAAGGTAGACCTCTGGGATGAGCAGTTCTTC; j_gene: TRBJ2-1; d_gene: .; abundance: .; v_gene: TRBV2
CDR3aa: CASSPRTVNPEAFF; CDR3nt: TGTGCCAGCAGCCCCCGGACAGTAAACCCTGAAGCTTTCTTT; j_gene: TRBJ1-1; d_gene: .; abundance: .; v_gene: TRBV7-8
CDR3aa: CSASRTPLHTEAFF; CDR3nt: TGCAGTGCTAGCCGGACGCCGCTTCACACTGAAGCTTTCTTT; j_gene: TRBJ1-1; d_gene: .; abundance: .; v_gene: TRBV20-1
CDR3aa: CSVEDRRVTDTQYF; CDR3nt: TGCAGCGTTGAAGATCGACGGGTCACAGATACGCAGTATTTT; j_gene: TRBJ2-3; d_gene: .; abundance: .; v_gene: TRBV29-1
CDR3aa: CASSGRSFNQPQHF; CDR3nt: TGTGCCAGCAGTGGCAGGTCCTTCAATCAGCCCCAGCATTTT; j_gene: TRBJ1-5; d_gene: .; abundance: once; v_gene: TRBV6-1
CDR3aa: CASSTHASGGRADTQYF; CDR3nt: TGTGCCAGCAGCACCCACGCTAGCGGGGGACGGGCAGATACGCAGTATTTT; j_gene: TRBJ2-3; d_gene: TRBD2; abundance: .; v_gene: TRBV5-4